This entry is about one T cell receptor (beta chain). The data were produced by immunoSEQ multiplex PCR, yet TCRdb's version contains in-frame clones alone and is incomplete. The data contain just under 95,000 clones, approximately 84% of them seen just once; the ten biggest clones take up about 9.4%. Trimming removed 0 bases from V and 10 bases from J, with 13 bases in between. The germline CDR1 and CDR2 sequences are GTSNPN and SVGIG (reference sequence). CDR3 length equals 14 residues. The record originates from a study of T cell responses to AZD1222 COVID-19 vaccine. This receptor was identified in an adult in good health. The chain couples TRBV30 to TRBJ1-6; D might be TRBD1 (6 bases). The starting material was peripheral blood, obtained on day 0 of AZD1222 vaccination. CDR3 residues: CAWSVTGLISPLHF. For the CDR3, the DNA is TGTGCCTGGAGTGTAACAGGGTTGATCTCACCCCTCCACTTT. The full variable domain, its missing parts supplied by reference TRBV30 and TRBJ1-6, is SQTIHQWPATLVQPVGSPLSLECTVEGTSNPNLYWYRQAAGRGLQLLFYSVGIGQISSEVPQNLSASRPQDRQFILSSKKLLLSDSGFYLCAWSVTGLISPLHFGNGTRLTVT.